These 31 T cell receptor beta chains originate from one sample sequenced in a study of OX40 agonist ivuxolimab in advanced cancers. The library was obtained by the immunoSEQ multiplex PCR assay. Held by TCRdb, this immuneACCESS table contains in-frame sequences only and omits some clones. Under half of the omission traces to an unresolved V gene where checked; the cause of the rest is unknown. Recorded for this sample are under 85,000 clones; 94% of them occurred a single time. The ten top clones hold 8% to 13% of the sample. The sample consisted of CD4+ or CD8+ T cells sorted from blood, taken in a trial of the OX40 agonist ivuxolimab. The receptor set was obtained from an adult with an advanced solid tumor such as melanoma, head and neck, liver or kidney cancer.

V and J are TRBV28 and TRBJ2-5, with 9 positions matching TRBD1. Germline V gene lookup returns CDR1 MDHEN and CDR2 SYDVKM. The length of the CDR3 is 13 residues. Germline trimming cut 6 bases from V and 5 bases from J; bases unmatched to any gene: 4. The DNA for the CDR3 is TGTGCCAGCAGAGACAGGGGGAGTGAGACCCAGTACTTC. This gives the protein CASRDRGSETQYF.

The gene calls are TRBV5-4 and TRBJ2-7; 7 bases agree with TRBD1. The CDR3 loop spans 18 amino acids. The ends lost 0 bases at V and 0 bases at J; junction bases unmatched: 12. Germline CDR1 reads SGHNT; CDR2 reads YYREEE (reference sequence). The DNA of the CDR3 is TGTGCCAGCAGCTTGGGACTAACCGGGACAGACTACTCCTACGAGCAGTACTTC. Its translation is CASSLGLTGTDYSYEQYF.

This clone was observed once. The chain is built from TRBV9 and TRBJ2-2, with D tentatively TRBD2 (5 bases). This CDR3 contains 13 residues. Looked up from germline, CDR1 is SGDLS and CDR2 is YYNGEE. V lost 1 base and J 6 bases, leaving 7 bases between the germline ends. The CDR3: CASSVSGAGELFF. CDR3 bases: TGTGCCAGCAGCGTATCCGGGGCCGGGGAGCTGTTTTTT.

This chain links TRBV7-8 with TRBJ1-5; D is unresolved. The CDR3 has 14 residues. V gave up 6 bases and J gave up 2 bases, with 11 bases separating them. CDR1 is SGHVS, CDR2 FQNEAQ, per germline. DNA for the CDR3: TGTGCCAGCAGAGACGGGGTCGGCAATCAGCCCCAGCATTTT. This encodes CASRDGVGNQPQHF.

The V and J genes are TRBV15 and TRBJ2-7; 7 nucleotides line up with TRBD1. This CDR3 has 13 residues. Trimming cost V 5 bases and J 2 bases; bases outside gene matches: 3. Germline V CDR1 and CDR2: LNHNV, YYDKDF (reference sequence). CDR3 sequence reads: CATSPDRPYEQYF. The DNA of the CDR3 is TGTGCCACCAGCCCGGACAGGCCCTACGAGCAGTACTTC.

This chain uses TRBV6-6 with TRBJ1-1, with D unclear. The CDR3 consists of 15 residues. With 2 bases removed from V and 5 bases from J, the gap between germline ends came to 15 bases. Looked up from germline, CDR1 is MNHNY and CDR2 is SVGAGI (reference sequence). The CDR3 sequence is CASSYHPGAGTEAFF. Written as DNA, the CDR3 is TGTGCCAGCAGTTACCACCCAGGTGCGGGGACTGAAGCTTTCTTT.

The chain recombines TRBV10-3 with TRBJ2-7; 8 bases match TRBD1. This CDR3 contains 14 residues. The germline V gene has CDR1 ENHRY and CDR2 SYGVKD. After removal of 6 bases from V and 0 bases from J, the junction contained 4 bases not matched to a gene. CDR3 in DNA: TGTGCCATCAGGGGGACAGGCAGCTCCTACGAGCAGTACTTC. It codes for CAIRGTGSSYEQYF.

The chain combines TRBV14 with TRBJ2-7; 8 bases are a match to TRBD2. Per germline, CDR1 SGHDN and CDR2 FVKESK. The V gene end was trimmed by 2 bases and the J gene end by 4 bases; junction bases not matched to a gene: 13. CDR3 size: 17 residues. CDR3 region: CASSQSPGGLPGYEQYF. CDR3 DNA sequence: TGTGCCAGCAGCCAATCACCGGGAGGGCTGCCGGGGTACGAGCAGTACTTC. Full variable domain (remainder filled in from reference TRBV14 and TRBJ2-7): EAGVTQFPSHSVIEKGQTVTLRCDPISGHDNLYWYRRVMGKEIKFLLHFVKESKQDESGMPNNRFLAERTGGTYSTLKVQPAELEDSGVYFCASSQSPGGLPGYEQYFGPGTRLTVT.

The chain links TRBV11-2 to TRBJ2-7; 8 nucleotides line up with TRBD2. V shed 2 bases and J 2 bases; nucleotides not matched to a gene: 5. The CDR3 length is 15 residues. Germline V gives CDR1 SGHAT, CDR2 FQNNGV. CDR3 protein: CASSLHTSGPYEQYF. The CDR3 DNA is TGTGCCAGCAGCTTACACACTAGCGGCCCCTACGAGCAGTACTTC. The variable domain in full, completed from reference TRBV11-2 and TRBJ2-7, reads EAGVAQSPRYKIIEKRQSVAFWCNPISGHATLYWYQQILGQGPKLLIQFQNNGVVDDSQLPKDRFSAERLKGVDSTLKIQPAKLEDSAVYLCASSLHTSGPYEQYFGPGTRLTVT.

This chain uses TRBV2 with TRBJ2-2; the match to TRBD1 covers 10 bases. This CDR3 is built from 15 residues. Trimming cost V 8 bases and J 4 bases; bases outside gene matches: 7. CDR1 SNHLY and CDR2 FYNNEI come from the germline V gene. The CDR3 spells CASDRDRGATGELFF. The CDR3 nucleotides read TGTGCCAGCGACCGGGACAGGGGTGCCACCGGGGAGCTGTTTTTT.

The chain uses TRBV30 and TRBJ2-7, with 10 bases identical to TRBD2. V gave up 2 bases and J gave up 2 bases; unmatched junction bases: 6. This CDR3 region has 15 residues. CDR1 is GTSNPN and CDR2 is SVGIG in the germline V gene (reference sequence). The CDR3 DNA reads TGTGCCTGGAGTAAGCGGGAGGGCCGGACCTACGAGCAGTACTTC. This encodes CAWSKREGRTYEQYF.

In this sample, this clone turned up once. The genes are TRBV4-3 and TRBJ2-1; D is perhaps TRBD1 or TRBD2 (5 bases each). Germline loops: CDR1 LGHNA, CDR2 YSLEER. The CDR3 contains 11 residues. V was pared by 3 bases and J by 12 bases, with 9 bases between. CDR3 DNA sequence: TGCGCCAGCAGCCAGGGGGTCGGGCAGTTCTTC. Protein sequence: CASSQGVGQFF.

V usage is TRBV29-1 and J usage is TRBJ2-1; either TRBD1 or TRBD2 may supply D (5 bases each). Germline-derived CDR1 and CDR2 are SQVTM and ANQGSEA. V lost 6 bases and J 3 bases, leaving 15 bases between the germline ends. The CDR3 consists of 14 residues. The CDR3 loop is CSVQHGTIYNEQFF. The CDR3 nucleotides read TGCAGCGTCCAACACGGGACCATCTACAATGAGCAGTTCTTC.

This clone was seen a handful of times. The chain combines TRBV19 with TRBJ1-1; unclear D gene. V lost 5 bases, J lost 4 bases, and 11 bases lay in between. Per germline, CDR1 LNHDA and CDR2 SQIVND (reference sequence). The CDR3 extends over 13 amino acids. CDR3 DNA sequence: TGTGCCAGTAGTCCTCCCGAGGGCACTGAAGCTTTCTTT. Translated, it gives CASSPPEGTEAFF.

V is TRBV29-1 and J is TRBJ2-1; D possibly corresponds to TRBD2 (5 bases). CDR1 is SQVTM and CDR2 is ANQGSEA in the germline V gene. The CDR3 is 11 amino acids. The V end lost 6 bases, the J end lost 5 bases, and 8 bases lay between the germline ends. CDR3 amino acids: CSVDLDNEQFF. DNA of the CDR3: TGCAGCGTGGACTTAGACAATGAGCAGTTCTTC.

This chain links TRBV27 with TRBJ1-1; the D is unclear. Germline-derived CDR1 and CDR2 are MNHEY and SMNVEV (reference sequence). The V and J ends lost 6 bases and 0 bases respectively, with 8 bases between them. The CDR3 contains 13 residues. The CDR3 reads CASSLLLNTEAFF. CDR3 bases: TGTGCCAGCAGCCTCCTGTTGAACACTGAAGCTTTCTTT.

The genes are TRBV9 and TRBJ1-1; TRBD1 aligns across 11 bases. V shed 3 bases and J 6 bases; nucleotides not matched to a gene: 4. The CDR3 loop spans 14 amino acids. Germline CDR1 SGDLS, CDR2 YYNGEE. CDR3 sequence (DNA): TGTGCCAGCAGCGCCGGACAGGGGGCGGCTGAAGCTTTCTTT. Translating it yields CASSAGQGAAEAFF. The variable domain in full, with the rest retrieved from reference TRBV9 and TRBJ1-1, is DSGVTQTPKHLITATGQRVTLRCSPRSGDLSVYWYQQSLDQGLQFLIQYYNGEERAKGNILERFSAQQFPDLHSELNLSSLELGDSALYFCASSAGQGAAEAFFGQGTRLTVV.

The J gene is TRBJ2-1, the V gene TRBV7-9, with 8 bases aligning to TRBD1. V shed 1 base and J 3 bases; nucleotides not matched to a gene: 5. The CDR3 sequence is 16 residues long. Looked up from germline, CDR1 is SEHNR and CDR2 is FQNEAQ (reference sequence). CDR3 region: CASSLDGTGGYNEQFF. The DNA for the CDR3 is TGTGCCAGCAGCTTAGACGGGACAGGAGGCTACAATGAGCAGTTCTTC.

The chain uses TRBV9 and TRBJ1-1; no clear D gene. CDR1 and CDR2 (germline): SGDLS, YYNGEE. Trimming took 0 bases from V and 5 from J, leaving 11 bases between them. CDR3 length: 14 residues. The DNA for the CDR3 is TGTGCCAGCAGCGTAGGAGAGGGTTATACTGAAGCTTTCTTT. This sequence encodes CASSVGEGYTEAFF.

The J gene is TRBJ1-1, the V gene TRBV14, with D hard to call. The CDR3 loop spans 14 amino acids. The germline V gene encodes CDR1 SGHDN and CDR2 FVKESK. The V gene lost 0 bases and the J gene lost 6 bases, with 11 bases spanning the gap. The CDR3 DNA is TGTGCCAGCAGCCAAGATAGTTATGACGCTGAAGCTTTCTTT. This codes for CASSQDSYDAEAFF.

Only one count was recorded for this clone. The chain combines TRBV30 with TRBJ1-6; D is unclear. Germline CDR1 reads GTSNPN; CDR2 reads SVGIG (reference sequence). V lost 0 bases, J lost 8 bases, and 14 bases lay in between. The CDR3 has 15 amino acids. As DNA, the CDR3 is TGTGCCTGGAGTGTCGAGGGTCTGGGGTATTCACCCCTCCACTTT. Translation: CAWSVEGLGYSPLHF.

CDR3 sequence (DNA): TGTGCCAGCAGCGCCATCCCAAGTCATGGCTACACCTTC. Translation: CASSAIPSHGYTF. V usage is TRBV9 and J usage is TRBJ1-2; no firm D call. The V gene's germline CDR1 is SGDLS and CDR2 YYNGEE. V was clipped by 3 bases and J by 6 bases, with 12 bases between them. There are 13 residues in the CDR3. Together with reference TRBV9 and TRBJ1-2, the CDR3 gives the full variable domain: DSGVTQTPKHLITATGQRVTLRCSPRSGDLSVYWYQQSLDQGLQFLIQYYNGEERAKGNILERFSAQQFPDLHSELNLSSLELGDSALYFCASSAIPSHGYTFGSGTRLTVV.

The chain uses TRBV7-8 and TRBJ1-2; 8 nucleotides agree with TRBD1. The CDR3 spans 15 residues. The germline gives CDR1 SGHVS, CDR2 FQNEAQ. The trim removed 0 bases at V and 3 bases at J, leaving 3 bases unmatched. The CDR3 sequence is CASSLANRGYYGYTF. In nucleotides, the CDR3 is TGTGCCAGCAGCTTAGCGAACAGGGGGTACTATGGCTACACCTTC.

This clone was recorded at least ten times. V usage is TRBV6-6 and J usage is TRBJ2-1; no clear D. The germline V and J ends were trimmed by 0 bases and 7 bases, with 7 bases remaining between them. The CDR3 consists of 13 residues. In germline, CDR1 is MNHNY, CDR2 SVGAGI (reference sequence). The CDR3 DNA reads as TGTGCCAGCAGTTACTCGATGTCAAATGAGCAGTTCTTC. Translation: CASSYSMSNEQFF.

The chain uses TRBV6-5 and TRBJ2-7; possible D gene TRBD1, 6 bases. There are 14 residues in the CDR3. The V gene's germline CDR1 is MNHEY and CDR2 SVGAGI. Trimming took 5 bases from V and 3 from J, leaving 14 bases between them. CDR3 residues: CASSPPTGHYEQYF. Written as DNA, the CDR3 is TGTGCCAGCAGTCCCCCGACAGGACACTACGAGCAGTACTTC.

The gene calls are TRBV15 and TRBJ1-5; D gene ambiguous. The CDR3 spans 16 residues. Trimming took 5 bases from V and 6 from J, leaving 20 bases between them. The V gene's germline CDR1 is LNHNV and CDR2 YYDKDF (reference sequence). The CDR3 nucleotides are TGTGCCACCAGCCGTCGGCCGGGGATGACGGGTCAGCCCCAGCATTTT. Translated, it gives CATSRRPGMTGQPQHF.

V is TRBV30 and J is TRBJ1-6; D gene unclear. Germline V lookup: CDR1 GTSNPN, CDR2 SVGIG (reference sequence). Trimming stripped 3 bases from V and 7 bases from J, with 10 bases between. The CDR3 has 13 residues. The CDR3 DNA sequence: TGTGCCTGGAGGGGGAATGGGAATTCACCCCTCCACTTT. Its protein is CAWRGNGNSPLHF.

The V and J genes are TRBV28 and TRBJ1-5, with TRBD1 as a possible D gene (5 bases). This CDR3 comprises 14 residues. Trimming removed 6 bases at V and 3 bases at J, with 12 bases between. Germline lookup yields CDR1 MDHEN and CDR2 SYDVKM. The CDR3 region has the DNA TGTGCCAGCAGCGGGGGGGGGAACAATCAGCCCCAGCATTTT. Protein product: CASSGGGNNQPQHF. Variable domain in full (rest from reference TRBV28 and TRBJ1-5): DVKVTQSSRYLVKRTGEKVFLECVQDMDHENMFWYRQDPGLGLRLIYFSYDVKMKEKGDIPEGYSVSREKKERFSLILESASTNQTSMYLCASSGGGNNQPQHFGDGTRLSIL.

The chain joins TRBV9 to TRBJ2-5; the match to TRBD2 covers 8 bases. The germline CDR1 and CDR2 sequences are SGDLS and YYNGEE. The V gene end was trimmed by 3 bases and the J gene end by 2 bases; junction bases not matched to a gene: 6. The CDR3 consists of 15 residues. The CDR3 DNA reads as TGTGCCAGCAGCGCCGGGACTAGGTTACAAGAGACCCAGTACTTC. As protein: CASSAGTRLQETQYF. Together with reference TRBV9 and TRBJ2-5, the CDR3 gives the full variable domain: DSGVTQTPKHLITATGQRVTLRCSPRSGDLSVYWYQQSLDQGLQFLIQYYNGEERAKGNILERFSAQQFPDLHSELNLSSLELGDSALYFCASSAGTRLQETQYFGPGTRLLVL.

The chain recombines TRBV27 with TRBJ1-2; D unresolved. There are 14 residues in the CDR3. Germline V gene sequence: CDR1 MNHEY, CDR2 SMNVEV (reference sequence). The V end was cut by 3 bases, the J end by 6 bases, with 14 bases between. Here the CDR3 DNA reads TGTGCCAGCAGTTTCACCACCCGCGGCCATGGCTACACCTTC. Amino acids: CASSFTTRGHGYTF.

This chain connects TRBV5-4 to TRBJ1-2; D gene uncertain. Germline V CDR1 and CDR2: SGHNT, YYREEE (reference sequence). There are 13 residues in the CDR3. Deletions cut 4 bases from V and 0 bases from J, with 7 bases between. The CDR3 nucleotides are TGTGCCAGCAGCGCGGCTCCTAACTATGGCTACACCTTC. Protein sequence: CASSAAPNYGYTF.